Listed below are T cell receptor beta chains from one sample, sequenced in a study of blood T cell repertoires in COVID-19. The data were produced by immunoSEQ multiplex PCR, yet TCRdb's version contains in-frame clones alone and is incomplete. The data hold under 200,000 clones, with approximately 90% observed a single time. What was sequenced was peripheral blood. The receptors here all came from a man aged 40-55 years with active or convalescent COVID-19. Each CDR3 is given with its conserved first and last residue. The listing skips clone size in some rows; elsewhere it reads once, few, many or a size class.

v_gene: TRBV5-1; j_gene: TRBJ1-2; abundance: -; CDR3aa: CASSSGTGWYGYTF
v_gene: TRBV5-6; j_gene: TRBJ2-7; abundance: -; CDR3aa: CASSSVGLAVSYEQYF
v_gene: TRBV5-5; j_gene: TRBJ2-7; abundance: -; CDR3aa: CASSPHFGGEQYF
v_gene: TRBV7-3; j_gene: TRBJ2-1; abundance: few; CDR3aa: CASSLTLAGGENEQFF
v_gene: TRBV6-6; j_gene: TRBJ2-1; abundance: -; CDR3aa: CASRRDFANEQFF
v_gene: TRBV5-8; j_gene: TRBJ1-1; abundance: -; CDR3aa: CASSLRGGGTEAFF
v_gene: TRBV9; j_gene: TRBJ2-5; abundance: few; CDR3aa: CASSPQIGTQYF
v_gene: TRBV11-3; j_gene: TRBJ2-1; abundance: -; CDR3aa: CASSSGTGPVDEQFF
v_gene: TRBV6-5; j_gene: TRBJ1-5; abundance: -; CDR3aa: CASSYGTGNQPQHF
v_gene: TRBV19; j_gene: TRBJ2-2; abundance: -; CDR3aa: CASNSKPNTGELFF
v_gene: TRBV11-3; j_gene: TRBJ2-1; abundance: once; CDR3aa: CASSLYRGRNEQFF
v_gene: TRBV7-6; j_gene: TRBJ2-7; abundance: -; CDR3aa: CASSGGTNSYEQYF
v_gene: TRBV5-1; j_gene: TRBJ1-1; abundance: once; CDR3aa: CASSRGSSDLPRKF
v_gene: TRBV3-1/TRBV3-2; j_gene: TRBJ1-1; abundance: -; CDR3aa: CASSDPTTGTEAFF
v_gene: TRBV5-4; j_gene: TRBJ2-1; abundance: -; CDR3aa: CASSSPGAGGVDEQFF
v_gene: TRBV7-9; j_gene: TRBJ1-2; abundance: once; CDR3aa: CASSLASGAQGYTF
v_gene: TRBV9; j_gene: TRBJ1-1; abundance: -; CDR3aa: CASSPEGPAGSTEAFF
v_gene: TRBV7-8; j_gene: TRBJ1-2; abundance: -; CDR3aa: CASSPGGFYGYTF
v_gene: TRBV5-1; j_gene: TRBJ2-7; abundance: -; CDR3aa: CASSSPRDRLTYEQYF
v_gene: TRBV18; j_gene: TRBJ2-5; abundance: -; CDR3aa: CASSPQGTQETQYF
v_gene: TRBV28; j_gene: TRBJ2-5; abundance: few; CDR3aa: CASSLYDPLEVGGYQETQYF
v_gene: TRBV3-1/TRBV3-2; j_gene: TRBJ1-1; abundance: once; CDR3aa: CASSQVRSVTEAFF